This TCR beta chain was sequenced during a study of cytomegalovirus exposure and HLA in healthy donors. The CDR3 length is 17 residues. Germline assignment: CDR1 WSHSY and CDR2 SAAADI. The PCR ran on 60 Vbeta and 13 Jbeta primers. Profiled with immunoSEQ multiplex PCR; TCRdb holds only in-frame clones, not every one. The profile covers around 150,000 clones, with over 70% appearing a single time and 7.4% taken by the ten largest. This clone came up a few times. The source is a male donor in good health and CMV-seropositive. The sequenced material came from PBMCs. The chain has TRBV10-2 and TRBJ2-5; the match to TRBD2 covers 11 bases. The J call is uncertain, as TRBJ2-7 better fits the DNA end. The CDR3 DNA reads TGCGCCAGCACAGAGTCTCATAGCGGGGGGGCCTTCTACGAGCAGTACTTC. Amino acid sequence: CASTESHSGGAFYEQYF.